This TCR beta chain was sequenced for a study of response to subunit inactivated influenza vaccine. Whole-study results and caveats: Authors suggested each seasonal flu vaccination may recruit only limited numbers of new T cells.

TCRdb fed the RT-PCR reads into MiXCR, producing one record per CDR3 protein. Seen here are 540,000 or so distinct CDR3 sequences, 10% to 15% observed once, and the top ten hold about 12%. As concerns this clonotype: Its target is unknown.

The germline V and J ends were trimmed by 5 bases and 1 base, with 9 bases remaining between them. Per germline, CDR1 SGHTA and CDR2 FQGNSA. CDR3 length: 13 residues. The TCR sequence derives from a man aged 50-60 years who received an inactivated influenza vaccine. This chain uses TRBV7-2 with TRBJ2-7, with unresolved D. Sequencing used PBMCs from blood, obtained more than 35 days after vaccination. The CDR3, as DNA: TGTGCCAGCAGCCTTTACATTTCCTACGAGCAGTACTTC. It codes for CASSLYISYEQYF. The full variable domain, its missing parts supplied by reference TRBV7-2 and TRBJ2-7, is GAGVSQSPSNKVTEKGKDVELRCDPISGHTALYWYRQSLGQGLEFLIYFQGNSAPDKSGLPSDRFSAERTGGSVSTLTIQRTQQEDSAVYLCASSLYISYEQYFGPGTRLTVT.